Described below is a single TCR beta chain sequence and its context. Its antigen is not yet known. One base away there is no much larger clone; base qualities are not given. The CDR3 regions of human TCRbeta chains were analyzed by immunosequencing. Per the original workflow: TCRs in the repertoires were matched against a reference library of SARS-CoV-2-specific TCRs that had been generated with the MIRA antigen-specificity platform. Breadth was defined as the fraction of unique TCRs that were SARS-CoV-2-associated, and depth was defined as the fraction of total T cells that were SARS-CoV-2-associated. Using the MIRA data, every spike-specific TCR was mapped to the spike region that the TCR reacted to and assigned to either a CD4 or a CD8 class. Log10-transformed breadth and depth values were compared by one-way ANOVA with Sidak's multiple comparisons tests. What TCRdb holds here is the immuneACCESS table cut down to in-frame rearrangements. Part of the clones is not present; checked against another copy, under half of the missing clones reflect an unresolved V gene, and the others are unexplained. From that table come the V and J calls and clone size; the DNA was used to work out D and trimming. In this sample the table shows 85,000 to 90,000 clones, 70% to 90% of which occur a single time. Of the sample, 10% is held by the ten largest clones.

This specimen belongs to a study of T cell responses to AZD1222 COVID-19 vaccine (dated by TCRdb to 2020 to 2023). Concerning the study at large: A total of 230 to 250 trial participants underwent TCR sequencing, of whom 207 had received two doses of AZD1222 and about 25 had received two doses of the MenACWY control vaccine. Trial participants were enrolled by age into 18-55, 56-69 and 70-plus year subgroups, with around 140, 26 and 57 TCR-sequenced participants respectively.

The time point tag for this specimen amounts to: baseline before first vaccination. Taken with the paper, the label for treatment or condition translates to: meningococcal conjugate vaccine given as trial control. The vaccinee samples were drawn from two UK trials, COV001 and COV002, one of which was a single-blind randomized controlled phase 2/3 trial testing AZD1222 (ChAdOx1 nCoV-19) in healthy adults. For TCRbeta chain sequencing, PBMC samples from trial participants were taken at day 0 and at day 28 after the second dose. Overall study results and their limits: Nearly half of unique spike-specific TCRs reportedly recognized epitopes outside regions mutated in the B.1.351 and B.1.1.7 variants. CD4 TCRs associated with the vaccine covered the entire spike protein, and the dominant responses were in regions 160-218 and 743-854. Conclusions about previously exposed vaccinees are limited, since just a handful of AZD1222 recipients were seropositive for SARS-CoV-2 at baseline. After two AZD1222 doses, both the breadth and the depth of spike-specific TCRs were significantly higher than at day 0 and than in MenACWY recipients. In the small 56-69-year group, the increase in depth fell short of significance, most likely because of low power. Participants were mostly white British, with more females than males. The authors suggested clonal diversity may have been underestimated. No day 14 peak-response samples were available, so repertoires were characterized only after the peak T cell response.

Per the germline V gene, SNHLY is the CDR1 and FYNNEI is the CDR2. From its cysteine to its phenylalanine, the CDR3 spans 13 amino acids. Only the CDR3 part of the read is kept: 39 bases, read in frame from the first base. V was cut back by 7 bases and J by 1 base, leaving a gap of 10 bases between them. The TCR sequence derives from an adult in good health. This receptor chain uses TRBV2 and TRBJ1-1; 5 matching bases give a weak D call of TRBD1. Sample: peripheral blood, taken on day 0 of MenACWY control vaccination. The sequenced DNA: TGTGCCAGCATTCGGGACGGGAACACTGAAGCTTTCTTT. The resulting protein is CASIRDGNTEAFF.